The 24 T cell receptor beta chains below come from one sample, sequenced in a study of blood T cell repertoires in COVID-19. Libraries were prepared by immunoSEQ multiplex PCR; TCRdb keeps only in-frame clonotypes and omits some of them. The repertoire has about 520,000 clones, over 75% of them found once; the top ten carry roughly 3.2%. Sequencing used peripheral blood. These receptors were taken from a human donor in a cohort sampled during active COVID-19.

This clone has a single count. V and J are TRBV13 and TRBJ2-5, with 8 nucleotides matching TRBD2. The CDR3 spans 15 residues. The V segment lost 4 bases and the J segment 0 bases; nucleotides outside the gene matches: 4. In germline, CDR1 is PRHDT, CDR2 FYEKMQ (reference sequence). The CDR3 protein is CASSYHSGNQETQYF. Written as DNA, the CDR3 is TGTGCCAGCAGCTACCATAGCGGGAACCAAGAGACCCAGTACTTC. The whole variable domain, remainder taken from reference TRBV13 and TRBJ2-5, is AAGVIQSPRHLIKEKRETATLKCYPIPRHDTVYWYQQGPGQDPQFLISFYEKMQSDKGSIPDRFSAQQFSDYHSELNMSSLELGDSALYFCASSYHSGNQETQYFGPGTRLLVL.

The chain uses TRBV5-4 and TRBJ2-7, with TRBD2 matching over 7 bases. With V trimmed by 4 bases and J by 1 base, 11 bases remained unmatched. CDR3 size: 16 residues. The germline V gene has CDR1 SGHNT and CDR2 YYREEE (reference sequence). Written as DNA, the CDR3 is TGTGCCAGCAGCCCCCGGGGCGGGAGTGCTTCCTACGAGCAGTACTTC. Protein sequence: CASSPRGGSASYEQYF.

This clone was seen a single time. J is TRBJ1-2 and V is TRBV18, with a tentative D call TRBD1 (5 bases). V lost 1 base and J lost 2, with 17 bases in between. Germline loops: CDR1 KGHSH, CDR2 LQKENI. The CDR3 loop spans 17 amino acids. The CDR3 bases are TGTGCCAGCTCACCACGGGGCGACTCAATGGGGAACTATGGCTACACCTTC. This sequence encodes CASSPRGDSMGNYGYTF.

The chain carries TRBV5-8 and TRBJ2-7, with D possibly matching TRBD2 (5 bases). This CDR3 is 12 amino acids long. Per germline, CDR1 SGHTS and CDR2 YDEGEE. The DNA of the CDR3 is TGTGCTTCAGGCCTGACGGGGTACGAGCAGTACTTC. This gives the protein CASGLTGYEQYF.

V and J are TRBV3-1 (or the pseudogene TRBV3-2) and TRBJ2-2; maybe TRBD1 (5 bases). Trimming shortened V by 2 bases and J by 0 bases, and 7 bases separated the two germline ends. Germline CDR1 LGHDT, CDR2 YNNKEL (reference sequence). The CDR3 contains 15 residues. The CDR3 DNA is TGTGCCAGCAGCCAAAGGGGTTCGAACACCGGGGAGCTGTTTTTT. It translates to CASSQRGSNTGELFF.

This clone was counted only a few times. This sequence joins TRBV21-1 and TRBJ2-1; the table's D call TRBD2 went unverified against the DNA. TRBV21-1 is a documented pseudogene. CDR3 length: 16 amino acids. The CDR3 region has the DNA TGTGCCAGCAGCAAAGCGCGGAGAGGCTCCTACAATGAGCAGTTCTTC. This codes for CASSKARRGSYNEQFF.

This chain links TRBV27 with TRBJ1-5; D gene uncertain. The V gene lost 2 bases and the J gene lost 2 bases, with 16 bases spanning the gap. Germline CDR1 MNHEY, CDR2 SMNVEV (reference sequence). The CDR3 extends over 17 amino acids. CDR3 sequence reads: CASSLLGVNGGNQPQHF. The DNA for the CDR3 is TGTGCCAGCAGTTTACTCGGGGTAAACGGGGGCAATCAGCCCCAGCATTTT.

V gene TRBV14 combines with J gene TRBJ2-3; 7 nucleotides match TRBD2. This CDR3 spans 16 amino acids. Germline-derived CDR1 and CDR2 are SGHDN and FVKESK. V trimming: 1 base; J trimming: 3 bases; junction bases outside the gene matches: 7. The CDR3 DNA follows: TGTGCCAGCAGCCAAGGCGGGAGACCCTGGACAGATACGCAGTATTTT. Translating it yields CASSQGGRPWTDTQYF.

The V gene is TRBV7-2, the J gene TRBJ1-1, with TRBD1 as a possible D gene (5 bases). CDR1 SGHTA and CDR2 FQGNSA come from the germline V gene. Trimming pared 2 bases from V and 7 bases from J, leaving 11 bases between. This CDR3 region has 13 residues. Here the CDR3 DNA reads TGTGCCAGCAGCTTACAGGGTACGGGTGAAGCTTTCTTT. It translates to CASSLQGTGEAFF.

The V gene is TRBV9, the J gene TRBJ1-2; D gene unclear. Trimming took off 0 bases at V and 3 bases at J, with 12 bases between the two ends. CDR1 and CDR2 from the germline V gene are SGDLS and YYNGEE. The CDR3 spans 15 residues. The CDR3 DNA sequence: TGTGCCAGCAGCGTAGGAGGGTTCGGAGACTATGGCTACACCTTC. It yields the protein CASSVGGFGDYGYTF. The complete variable domain, with remaining parts taken from reference TRBV9 and TRBJ1-2, reads DSGVTQTPKHLITATGQRVTLRCSPRSGDLSVYWYQQSLDQGLQFLIQYYNGEERAKGNILERFSAQQFPDLHSELNLSSLELGDSALYFCASSVGGFGDYGYTFGSGTRLTVV.

V is TRBV18 and J is TRBJ1-1; no firm D call. The CDR3 extends over 14 amino acids. Deletions cut 5 bases from V and 1 base from J, with 11 bases between. Germline loops: CDR1 KGHSH, CDR2 LQKENI. For the CDR3, the DNA is TGTGCCAGCTCATATGAACGGGGGAACACTGAAGCTTTCTTT. Translating gives CASSYERGNTEAFF.

The chain is built from TRBV11-2 and TRBJ2-2, with 10 nucleotides matching TRBD1. The germline V gene encodes CDR1 SGHAT and CDR2 FQNNGV. CDR3 length: 14 amino acids. Losses at the gene ends were 5 bases for V and 5 bases for J; bases not matched to a gene: 2. The CDR3 DNA reads as TGTGCCAGCAGCCGGGACAGGGGAACCGGGGAGCTGTTTTTT. It codes for CASSRDRGTGELFF.

V is TRBV14 and J is TRBJ2-3, with D possibly TRBD2 on 5 matching bases. This CDR3 is built from 14 residues. Germline CDR1 reads SGHDN; CDR2 reads FVKESK. V lost 6 bases and J lost 5, with 15 bases in between. CDR3 in DNA: TGTGCCAGCAGTCGGTCTACGGGGATAGATACGCAGTATTTT. It yields the protein CASSRSTGIDTQYF.

This clone was observed once. The chain has TRBV15 and TRBJ1-1; D gene uncertain. CDR3 length equals 15 residues. Trimming stripped 0 bases from V and 8 bases from J, with 16 bases between. The germline V gene encodes CDR1 LNHNV and CDR2 YYDKDF (reference sequence). In DNA, the CDR3 is TGTGCCACCAGCAGAGATAGGAGGGCCTCTGACGAAGCTTTCTTT. Its protein product is CATSRDRRASDEAFF.

With regard to this clone: Different DNA sequences within this sample yield the same CDR3. The chain couples TRBV30 to TRBJ1-4; D not certain. Trimming removed 3 bases at V and 8 bases at J, with 10 bases between. The CDR3 totals 12 residues. Germline values: CDR1 GTSNPN, CDR2 SVGIG (reference sequence). The CDR3 sequence is CAWRRTGEKLFF. The CDR3, as DNA: TGTGCCTGGAGACGGACGGGGGAAAAACTGTTTTTT. Variable domain in full (rest from reference TRBV30 and TRBJ1-4): SQTIHQWPATLVQPVGSPLSLECTVEGTSNPNLYWYRQAAGRGLQLLFYSVGIGQISSEVPQNLSASRPQDRQFILSSKKLLLSDSGFYLCAWRRTGEKLFFGSGTQLSVL.

The chain employs TRBV5-1 and TRBJ2-3; a weak D match, TRBD2 (5 bases). The germline CDR1 and CDR2 sequences are SGHRS and YFSETQ. The CDR3 runs to 15 residues. V was pared by 0 bases and J by 5 bases, with 13 bases between. The DNA for the CDR3 is TGCGCCAGCAGCTTGGCTACTAGTATCATAGATACGCAGTATTTT. Its protein is CASSLATSIIDTQYF.

The chain recombines TRBV7-2 with TRBJ1-2; no clear D. Germline CDR1 is SGHTA and CDR2 is FQGNSA. V lost 7 bases and J 7 bases, leaving 22 bases between the germline ends. The CDR3 is made up of 15 amino acids. The CDR3 loop is CASNQAGYMGAGYTF. Written as DNA, the CDR3 is TGTGCCAGCAACCAAGCGGGGTATATGGGTGCTGGCTACACCTTC.

The chain employs TRBV6-2 or TRBV6-3 and TRBJ1-2; maybe TRBD1 (6 bases). V lost 0 bases and J lost 4, with 12 bases in between. Germline values: CDR1 MNHEY, CDR2 SVGEGT. The CDR3 is 15 residues long. This CDR3 is CASSYSTGLSYGYTF. For the CDR3, the DNA is TGTGCCAGCAGTTACTCTACAGGGCTAAGCTATGGCTACACCTTC.

Here the CDR3 reads CASDRTGAGTEAFF. As DNA, the CDR3 is TGTGCCAGCGATCGTACAGGGGCAGGAACTGAAGCTTTCTTT. The chain is built from TRBV6-5 and TRBJ1-1; 7 positions match TRBD1. The V segment lost 8 bases and the J segment 5 bases; nucleotides outside the gene matches: 11. Germline assignment: CDR1 MNHEY and CDR2 SVGAGI. The CDR3 consists of 14 residues.

The rearrangement joins TRBV6-5 to TRBJ1-6; no reliable D call. Germline values: CDR1 MNHEY, CDR2 SVGAGI. V was cut by 6 bases and J by 9 bases, with 12 bases left in between. This CDR3 is 13 amino acids long. CDR3 nucleotide sequence: TGTGCCAGCAGCCTCACTGGTAGTTCACCCCTCCACTTT. Its protein product is CASSLTGSSPLHF.

V usage is TRBV19 and J usage is TRBJ1-1, with D unclear. Germline CDR1 reads LNHDA; CDR2 reads SQIVND (reference sequence). The CDR3 has 13 residues. V dropped 3 bases and J dropped 2 bases, with 7 bases sitting between them. The CDR3 region has the DNA TGTGCCAGTAGTATCGTTCCCAACACTGAAGCTTTCTTT. Translating it yields CASSIVPNTEAFF.

V usage is TRBV5-4 and J usage is TRBJ2-2; 11 bases map to TRBD2. V trimming: 3 bases; J trimming: 6 bases; junction bases outside the gene matches: 10. The germline gives CDR1 SGHNT, CDR2 YYREEE (reference sequence). This CDR3 is 17 amino acids long. DNA for the CDR3: TGTGCCAGCAGCTGGAGTAGCGGGAGGGACTGGGCCGGGGAGCTGTTTTTT. This translates into CASSWSSGRDWAGELFF.

The rearrangement links TRBV7-3 to TRBJ1-2, with 9 bases that match TRBD1. The CDR3 is 16 residues long. Looked up from germline, CDR1 is SGHTA and CDR2 is FQGTGA. The trim removed 5 bases at V and 8 bases at J, leaving 15 bases unmatched. This chain's CDR3 is CASSVKGDREIGGYTF. DNA for the CDR3: TGTGCCAGCAGCGTCAAAGGGGACAGGGAAATAGGAGGCTACACCTTC. Based on the CDR3 plus reference TRBV7-3 and TRBJ1-2, the full variable domain is GAGVSQTPSNKVTEKGKYVELRCDPISGHTALYWYRQSLGQGPEFLIYFQGTGAADDSGLPNDRFFAVRPEGSVSTLKIQRTERGDSAVYLCASSVKGDREIGGYTFGSGTRLTVV.

The V and J genes are TRBV28 and TRBJ1-6; D remains unclear. Trimming pared 6 bases from V and 2 bases from J, leaving 8 bases between. Germline CDR1 reads MDHEN; CDR2 reads SYDVKM. This CDR3 has 14 amino acids. This chain's CDR3 is CASSPGTYNSPLHF. CDR3 bases: TGTGCCAGCAGCCCGGGGACCTATAATTCACCCCTCCACTTT.